Listed below are T cell receptor beta chains from one sample, sequenced in a study of cytomegalovirus exposure and HLA in healthy donors. Method: immunoSEQ multiplex PCR; TCRdb's copy keeps in-frame clones and lacks some. The sample holds 60,000 to 80,000 clones, roughly 80% seen once. Sequencing was done on a sample of PBMCs. These receptor sequences come from a young man in good health and CMV-seronegative. Each CDR3 is given with its conserved first and last residue. A D gene is named only where the DNA matches it firmly. Only some rows state a clone size, as once, few, many or a class for expanded clones.

D	size	V	J	DNA	CDR3
.	.	TRBV5-1	TRBJ1-4	TGCGCCAGCGCCGTGAAAGGAGGTTCTGAAAAACTGTTTTTT	CASAVKGGSEKLFF
.	.	TRBV19	TRBJ2-4	TGTGCCAGTAGCGAGTTTGCCAAAAACATTCAGTACTTC	CASSEFAKNIQYF
TRBD2	.	TRBV29-1	TRBJ2-3	TGCAGCACAAAGGGGACTAGCGGCACAGATACGCAGTATTTT	CSTKGTSGTDTQYF
.	.	TRBV28	TRBJ2-3	TGTGCCAGCAGTTTACTAGATACGCAGTATTTT	CASSLLDTQYF
.	.	TRBV2	TRBJ2-5	TGTGCCAGCACCGCTTCCGGGGGGACCCAGTACTTC	CASTASGGTQYF
TRBD2	.	TRBV4-3	TRBJ2-1	TGCGCCAGCAGCCAAGATATTGGGACTAGCGCATACAATGAGCAGTTCTTC	CASSQDIGTSAYNEQFF
.	once	TRBV6-4	TRBJ2-3	TGTGCCAGCAGTGACGAGCACGACACAGATACGCAGTATTTT	CASSDEHDTDTQYF
TRBD1	.	TRBV2	TRBJ1-5	TGTGCCAGCAGGGGGGACAGGAGTAGCAATCAGCCCCAGCATTTT	CASRGDRSSNQPQHF
.	.	TRBV30	TRBJ1-1	TGTGCCGGGACGGTGAACACTGAAGCTTTCTTT	CAGTVNTEAFF
TRBD1	.	TRBV18	TRBJ2-1	TGTGCCAGCTCACCAGCCGGGACAGGGGGCTTCGATGAGCAGTTCTTC	CASSPAGTGGFDEQFF
TRBD1	.	TRBV11-2	TRBJ1-3	TGTGCCAGCAGCTTAGTTGGGACAGGGAGTGCTGGAAACACCATATATTTT	CASSLVGTGSAGNTIYF
.	.	TRBV12-5	TRBJ1-1	TGTGCTAGTGGCCCACAGGGAATGAACACTGAAGCTTTCTTT	CASGPQGMNTEAFF
TRBD1	.	TRBV7-2	TRBJ2-7	TGTGCCAGCAGCCCCAGGAGGACAGGGGGCTCCTACGAGCAGTACTTC	CASSPRRTGGSYEQYF
TRBD1	.	TRBV5-1	TRBJ1-4	TGCGCCAGCAGCCCCGGGACAGAAGAAAAACTGTTTTTT	CASSPGTEEKLFF